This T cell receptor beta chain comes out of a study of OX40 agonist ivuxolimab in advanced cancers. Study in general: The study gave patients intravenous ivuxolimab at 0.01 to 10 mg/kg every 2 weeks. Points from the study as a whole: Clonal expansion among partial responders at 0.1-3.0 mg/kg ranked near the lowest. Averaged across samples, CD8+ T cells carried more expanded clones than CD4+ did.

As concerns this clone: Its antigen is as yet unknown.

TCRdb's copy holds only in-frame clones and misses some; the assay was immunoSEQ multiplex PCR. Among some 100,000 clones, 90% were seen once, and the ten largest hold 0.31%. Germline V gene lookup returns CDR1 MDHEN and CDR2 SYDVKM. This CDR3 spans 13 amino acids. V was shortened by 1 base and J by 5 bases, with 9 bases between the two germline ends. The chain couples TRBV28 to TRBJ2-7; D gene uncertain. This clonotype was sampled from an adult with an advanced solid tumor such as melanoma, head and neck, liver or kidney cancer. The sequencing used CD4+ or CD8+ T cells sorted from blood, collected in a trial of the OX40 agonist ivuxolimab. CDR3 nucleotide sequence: TGTGCCAGCAGTTTATCCCATCTCCACGAGCAGTACTTC. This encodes CASSLSHLHEQYF.